This T cell receptor (beta chain) was sequenced in a study of blood T cells in healthy people across ages. A second PCR of roughly 7 to 11 cycles used a sample-barcoded 5' primer and a J-beta primer mix. TCRdb independently ran MiXCR on the 5' RACE reads; one entry per CDR3 protein. The data hold around 780,000 distinct CDR3 sequences, with roughly 25% observed a single time. V dropped 3 bases and J dropped 1 base, with 12 bases sitting between them. The CDR3 extends over 15 amino acids. CDR1 is MNHEY, CDR2 SMNVEV, per germline (reference sequence). These data were also filed under a second study, of T cells of mothers and their children. From that report: The TCR beta CDR3 read count exceeded 9 million for each mother and was around 3.1 million for each child.

The chain uses TRBV27 and TRBJ2-5; a weak D match, TRBD1 (6 bases). The clonotype comes from a boy younger than 18 in good health. Source material: blood. The CDR3: CASSFTTGIQETQYF. The CDR3 bases are TGTGCCAGCAGTTTCACTACAGGGATCCAAGAGACCCAGTACTTC.